The following is a T cell receptor (beta chain) sequence with its context. Which antigen it targets is not known. There are no base qualities to consult, and no much larger clone falls within one base. This CDR3 is also generated by other DNA sequences in the sample. The CDR3 numbers 14 residues from cysteine through phenylalanine. Only the CDR3 portion is preserved as DNA: 42 bases, with reading frame beginning at the first base. The junction shows trimming of 0 bases on V and 4 bases on J, plus 8 bases between the germline ends. CDR1 and CDR2 are read off the germline V gene (reference sequence) as SGHNT and YYREEE. This specimen comes from a study of blood T cell repertoires in COVID-19 (dated by TCRdb to 2018 to 2021). Describing the broader study: The collaborator samples originated in the United States, Italy and Spain and spanned the acute and convalescent phases of COVID-19. The material from the prospective study consisted of cDNA or gDNA derived from T cells, B-cell-depleted T cells, or PBMCs. The dataset comprised deeply sampled blood TCRbeta repertoires from subjects exposed to, actively infected with, or recovered from COVID-19. Where available, HLA class I and class II types were taken from metadata supplied by the sample provider and were not determined by assay-based typing. The repertoires were released in a freely available public database meant as a resource for research on the immune response to SARS-CoV-2. Sample metadata almost always included a de-identified subject ID, COVID-19 status, age in years and sex. The samples were drawn from two sources: the first 160 participants of the ongoing ImmuneRACE study, and over 1,000 subjects contributed by 6 global collaborators. Beyond this particular receptor, the publication reports: The amount of clinical and demographic metadata varied by source and participant and was provided uncurated.

TCRbeta CDR3 regions were amplified from genomic DNA using the immunoSEQ Assay, a bias-controlled multiplex PCR. In the paper's pipeline: Within the assay, amplification of reference gene primers was used to estimate how many nucleated cells each sample contained. To quantify the absolute abundance of each unique TCRbeta CDR3 rearrangement, sequence reads were collapsed and filtered. For each sample, productive Simpson clonality was calculated by taking the square root of Simpson's diversity index across productive rearrangements. In TCRdb, the immuneACCESS table is reduced to in-frame sequences with V and J assigned. These tables do not hold every clone; where another copy was compared, an unresolved V gene accounts for under half, and the others remain unexplained. The V and J calls and clone size come from that table; D and trimming were worked out from the DNA. Here the sample has 200,000 to 300,000 clones; 85% occur a single time. The ten largest clones capture approximately 9.6% of the sample.

Participants in the prospective study were aged about 18 to 90 years, lived in under 30 United States geographic areas, and enrolled through a virtual design. In the prospective study, participants were assigned to cohorts based on the clinical history participants reported in a screening survey and a study questionnaire. In the prospective study, whole blood, serum and a nasopharyngeal or oropharyngeal swab were collected from each participant by mobile phlebotomists. Over a 2-month period, participants in the prospective study had the option of providing additional blood draws and questionnaires. Blood samples from the prospective study were shipped frozen or at room temperature prior to DNA extraction.

This receptor was identified in a woman between 45 and 65 years old with acute COVID-19. Material: PBMCs or T cells enriched from blood (not recorded which). The chain is made from TRBV5-4 and TRBJ1-3; TRBD1 is perhaps the D gene, given 6 matching bases. The sequenced DNA: TGTGCCAGCAGCTTGGCAGGGGTAGGAAACACCATATATTTT. Its coded protein is CASSLAGVGNTIYF.